What follows are 22 T cell receptor beta chains derived from one specimen sequenced in a study of spatial heterogeneity in lung cancer. Study outcomes and limitations: The number of expanded tumor alpha and beta chains correlated with mutation number.

Time point: sample taken at primary tumor resection. These TCRs are of unknown antigen specificity. TCRdb recomputed calls from the 5' RACE reads with MiXCR, one row per CDR3 protein. This table holds about 8,100 distinct CDR3 sequences, around 13% found once. Here the sequenced sample was lung tumor tissue, taken at surgery. The origin of the receptors is a male donor with early-stage non-small cell lung cancer.

The table lists this clonotype with a few counts. Because the library targeted alpha chains, this beta chain is an off-target read whose size means little. The chain uses TRBV7-9 and TRBJ2-3; 10 bases map to TRBD2. With 3 bases clipped from V and 9 bases from J, the junction kept 15 bases outside the gene matches. CDR1 and CDR2 (germline): SEHNR, FQNEAQ (reference sequence). This CDR3 spans 17 amino acids. DNA for the CDR3: TGTGCCAGCAGCTTCAGCCGACTAGCGGGTGTCGGAGGGACGCAGTATTTT. Translation gives CASSFSRLAGVGGTQYF.

Comment on this clonotype: This beta chain is a stray sequence in a library constructed for alpha chains; its clone size is not meaningful. The chain carries TRBV28 and TRBJ1-1, with a tentative D call TRBD1 (6 bases). This CDR3 comprises 16 residues. V was cut by 5 bases and J by 7 bases, with 23 bases left in between. In germline, CDR1 is MDHEN, CDR2 SYDVKM. The DNA of the CDR3 is TGTGCCAGCAGTCCCTACGACCCCGGGACACATAATGAAGCTTTCTTT. Its translation is CASSPYDPGTHNEAFF. The full variable domain, its missing parts supplied by reference TRBV28 and TRBJ1-1, is DVKVTQSSRYLVKRTGEKVFLECVQDMDHENMFWYRQDPGLGLRLIYFSYDVKMKEKGDIPEGYSVSREKKERFSLILESASTNQTSMYLCASSPYDPGTHNEAFFGQGTRLTVV.

The sample holds many counts of this clonotype. This beta chain is an unintended read in a library built for alpha chains; its size means little. The V and J genes are TRBV7-9 and TRBJ1-2, with 9 bases that match TRBD1. The V segment lost 3 bases and the J segment 7 bases; nucleotides outside the gene matches: 12. Germline loops: CDR1 SEHNR, CDR2 FQNEAQ (reference sequence). The length of the CDR3 is 16 residues. CDR3 loop: CASSFSGQGVLSGYTF. CDR3 DNA sequence: TGTGCCAGCAGCTTTTCGGGACAGGGAGTTCTTTCTGGCTACACCTTC. Supplemented by reference TRBV7-9 and TRBJ1-2, the full variable domain reads DTGVSQNPRHKITKRGQNVTFRCDPISEHNRLYWYRQTLGQGPEFLTYFQNEAQLEKSRLLSDRFSAERPKGSFSTLEIQRTEQGDSAMYLCASSFSGQGVLSGYTFGSGTRLTVV.

In its sample, this clonotype was seen many times. Since it is a stray read in a library aimed at alpha chains, this beta chain has a size that is not meaningful. The chain uses TRBV28 and TRBJ1-2; 8 nucleotides align to TRBD1. CDR1 MDHEN and CDR2 SYDVKM come from the germline V gene. After removal of 6 bases from V and 6 bases from J, the junction contained 9 bases not matched to a gene. This CDR3 region has 14 residues. This CDR3 reads CASRLGTGDHGYTF. The CDR3, as DNA: TGTGCCAGCAGACTTGGGACAGGTGATCATGGCTACACCTTC.

By share of the sample, this clonotype is medium-sized (0.01 to 0.1%). For a library built for alpha chains, this beta chain is a stray read; little rests on its size. The chain couples TRBV27 to TRBJ2-7, with D unclear. This CDR3 spans 12 amino acids. V lost 4 bases, J lost 0 bases, and 4 bases lay in between. The germline V gene encodes CDR1 MNHEY and CDR2 SMNVEV (reference sequence). As DNA, the CDR3 is TGTGCCAGCAGTTACAGCTCCTACGAGCAGTACTTC. It specifies CASSYSSYEQYF.

Sample share makes this clonotype large. As an off-target read in a library built for alpha chains, this beta chain has a frequency of little significance. The chain combines TRBV27 with TRBJ2-2; D might be TRBD1 or TRBD2, each matching 5 bases. Trimming pared 3 bases from V and 1 base from J, leaving 6 bases between. The CDR3 runs to 14 residues. Germline assignment: CDR1 MNHEY and CDR2 SMNVEV (reference sequence). The CDR3 is CASSFGGNTGELFF. CDR3 nucleotide sequence: TGTGCCAGCAGTTTTGGGGGGAACACCGGGGAGCTGTTTTTT.

This clonotype counts as medium-sized. In a library made to pick up alpha chains, this beta chain is a stray read with a size that means little. This chain links TRBV11-1 with TRBJ2-2; D call uncertain. Looked up from germline, CDR1 is SGHAT and CDR2 is FQDESV (reference sequence). The CDR3 has 12 residues. V gave up 5 bases and J gave up 8 bases, with 9 bases separating them. The CDR3 reads CASSPTGGELFF. CDR3 sequence (DNA): TGTGCCAGCAGCCCAACCGGAGGGGAGCTGTTTTTT.

This clonotype was observed at least ten times. This beta chain was picked up by a library intended for alpha chains and is off target, so its count carries little meaning. The rearrangement links TRBV7-2 to TRBJ1-4, with TRBD1 identical over 7 bases. Germline V gene sequence: CDR1 SGHTA, CDR2 FQGNSA. This CDR3 has 15 residues. With 1 base clipped from V and 7 bases from J, the junction kept 6 bases outside the gene matches. The CDR3 sequence: CASSLGGGFGEKLFF. CDR3 DNA sequence: TGTGCCAGCAGCTTAGGAGGGGGCTTCGGTGAAAAACTGTTTTTT.

This clonotype came up many times. This beta chain slipped into a library made for alpha chains as a stray read, so its size is not meaningful. The chain uses TRBV20-1 and TRBJ2-7, with 12 bases matching TRBD2. The germline V gene encodes CDR1 DFQATT and CDR2 SNEGSKA (reference sequence). Trimming at V came to 6 bases and at J to 2 bases, leaving 2 bases not matched to a gene. The CDR3 loop spans 13 amino acids. CDR3: CSAWTSGTYEQYF. Here the CDR3 DNA reads TGCAGTGCATGGACTAGCGGGACCTACGAGCAGTACTTC.

A few counts support this clonotype. Being off target in a library aimed at alpha chains, this beta chain has a size of little meaning. The V call is TRBV9, the J call TRBJ2-2; possible D gene TRBD2, 6 bases. The CDR3 runs to 15 residues. CDR1 SGDLS and CDR2 YYNGEE come from the germline V gene. Deletions cut 4 bases from V and 4 bases from J, with 14 bases between. The CDR3 is CASSRPGLATGELFF. For the CDR3, the DNA is TGTGCCAGCAGCCGCCCGGGACTTGCCACCGGGGAGCTGTTTTTT. The full variable domain, with the rest looked up from reference TRBV9 and TRBJ2-2, is DSGVTQTPKHLITATGQRVTLRCSPRSGDLSVYWYQQSLDQGLQFLIQYYNGEERAKGNILERFSAQQFPDLHSELNLSSLELGDSALYFCASSRPGLATGELFFGEGSRLTVL.

This clonotype was recorded at least ten times. Since it is a stray read in a library aimed at alpha chains, this beta chain has a size that is not meaningful. The genes are TRBV20-1 and TRBJ1-5; 8 bases match TRBD1. The CDR3 totals 13 residues. The ends lost 5 bases at V and 6 bases at J; junction bases unmatched: 6. Germline CDR1 reads DFQATT; CDR2 reads SNEGSKA (reference sequence). The CDR3 DNA sequence: TGCAGTGCTCTGACAGGGGATGGTCAGCCCCAGCATTTT. It specifies CSALTGDGQPQHF.

This clonotype is medium-sized (0.01 to 0.1%) by share. As an off-target read in a library built for alpha chains, this beta chain has a frequency of little significance. The genes are TRBV15 and TRBJ1-1, with D uncertain. This CDR3 contains 12 residues. Trimming took 6 bases from V and 0 from J, leaving 5 bases between them. From germline, CDR1 is LNHNV and CDR2 YYDKDF (reference sequence). The DNA for the CDR3 is TGTGCCACCAGGGCTATGAACACTGAAGCTTTCTTT. This codes for CATRAMNTEAFF.

In its sample, this clonotype was seen many times. This beta chain turned up in a library designed for alpha chains; as an off-target read, its abundance says little. This chain links TRBV4-1 with TRBJ2-7, with D possibly matching TRBD2 (5 bases). The CDR3 is 16 residues long. Germline V gene sequence: CDR1 MGHRA, CDR2 YSYEKL. Trimming stripped 1 base from V and 4 bases from J, with 17 bases between. The CDR3 DNA reads TGCGCCAGCAGCCAAGGGGAGACCCCGGGCCTTTACGAGCAGTACTTC. Translating it yields CASSQGETPGLYEQYF.

In its sample, this clonotype is medium-sized. This beta chain is off target for a library built for alpha chains, so its abundance means little. This rearrangement joins TRBV10-3 to TRBJ1-1, with D perhaps matching TRBD1 (6 bases). The V end lost 11 bases, the J end lost 7 bases, and 20 bases lay between the germline ends. Germline loops: CDR1 ENHRY, CDR2 SYGVKD. The CDR3 length is 13 residues. CDR3: CAVRDTPAIEAFF. For the CDR3, the DNA is TGTGCCGTCCGGGACACTCCTGCTATTGAAGCTTTCTTT.

This clonotype was counted many times. This beta chain lies outside the target of a library built for alpha chains; its clone size means little. This chain connects TRBV9 to TRBJ2-1; 7 bases agree with TRBD2. The CDR3 sequence is 16 residues long. Germline values: CDR1 SGDLS, CDR2 YYNGEE. V lost 3 bases and J lost 5; bases outside the gene matches: 11. CDR3 nucleotide sequence: TGTGCCAGCAGCGCACCTCTAGGTCGGGGGGACAATGAGCAGTTCTTC. Protein: CASSAPLGRGDNEQFF.

This clonotype occurred many times. Being off target in a library aimed at alpha chains, this beta chain has a size of little meaning. The chain is built from TRBV5-1 and TRBJ2-2; 13 nucleotides line up with TRBD2. V was clipped by 4 bases and J by 4 bases; unmatched bases: 4. The germline V gene has CDR1 SGHRS and CDR2 YFSETQ. The CDR3 sequence is 16 residues long. CDR3 DNA sequence: TGCGCCAGCAGCCAACTAGCGGGAGGGGGCACCGGGGAGCTGTTTTTT. Amino acid sequence: CASSQLAGGGTGELFF.

At least ten counts were recorded for this clonotype. Compared with germline, one end of the junction differs, possibly owing to a read error. This beta chain is an unintended read in a library built for alpha chains; its size means little. The chain carries TRBV5-1 and TRBJ2-1; no clear D. The CDR3 loop spans 16 amino acids. Germline V gives CDR1 SGHRS, CDR2 YFSETQ. The CDR3 region is CASSFSTQSSYNGQFF. Here the CDR3 DNA reads TGCGCCAGCAGCTTCTCGACTCAGAGCTCCTACAATGGGCAGTTCTTC.

There are many counts of this clonotype. This beta chain is a stray read from a library made for alpha chains; its abundance is not meaningful. The rearrangement uses TRBV18 and TRBJ2-7, with 8 bases identical to TRBD2. The trim removed 2 bases at V and 3 bases at J, leaving 15 bases unmatched. The CDR3 covers 18 residues. Per germline, CDR1 KGHSH and CDR2 LQKENI. The CDR3 bases are TGTGCCAGCTCACCAGGGGGGAGAACTAGCGGCCCCCTCTACGAGCAGTACTTC. It codes for CASSPGGRTSGPLYEQYF.

In this sample, this clonotype turned up many times. Since it is a stray read in a library aimed at alpha chains, this beta chain has a size that is not meaningful. This sequence joins TRBV15 and TRBJ2-2; D is uncertain. CDR1 is LNHNV, CDR2 YYDKDF, per germline (reference sequence). V was clipped by 3 bases and J by 7 bases, with 9 bases between them. The length of the CDR3 is 13 residues. CDR3 sequence: CATSRDPGGELFF. As DNA, the CDR3 is TGTGCCACCAGCAGGGATCCGGGCGGGGAGCTGTTTTTT.

Note on this clonotype: The library was designed around alpha chains, so this beta chain is a stray read whose abundance carries little weight. The rearrangement joins TRBV6-5 to TRBJ1-2, with D unclear. V lost 2 bases, J lost 7 bases, and 11 bases lay in between. CDR1 is MNHEY, CDR2 SVGAGI, per germline. This CDR3 has 13 residues. The CDR3 nucleotides read TGTGCCAGCAGTTACAGGAGGATTGGTGGCTACACCTTC. It encodes CASSYRRIGGYTF.

With respect to this clonotype: This beta chain came through as a stray read in a library set up for alpha chains, and its size says little. The genes are TRBV5-1 and TRBJ2-3; D gene uncertain. Germline V gives CDR1 SGHRS, CDR2 YFSETQ. The CDR3 runs 14 residues. The germline V and J ends were trimmed by 0 bases and 4 bases, with 9 bases remaining between them. DNA of the CDR3: TGCGCCAGCAGCTTGGGACTCCAAGCAGATACGCAGTATTTT. Translated, it gives CASSLGLQADTQYF.

This clonotype is labeled medium-sized. This beta chain turned up in a library designed for alpha chains; as an off-target read, its abundance says little. The chain joins TRBV5-6 to TRBJ1-6; 7 bases agree with TRBD1. The germline V gene has CDR1 SGHDT and CDR2 YYEEEE. There are 15 residues in the CDR3. Trimming cost V 0 bases and J 9 bases; bases outside gene matches: 6. For the CDR3, the DNA is TGTGCCAGCAGCTTGGGACAGGGCGTAGGTTCACCCCTCCACTTT. Protein product: CASSLGQGVGSPLHF. The full variable domain, in which reference TRBV5-6 and TRBJ1-6 provide the parts outside the CDR3, is DAGVTQSPTHLIKTRGQQVTLRCSPKSGHDTVSWYQQALGQGPQFIFQYYEEEERQRGNFPDRFSGHQFPNYSSELNVNALLLGDSALYLCASSLGQGVGSPLHFGNGTRLTVT.